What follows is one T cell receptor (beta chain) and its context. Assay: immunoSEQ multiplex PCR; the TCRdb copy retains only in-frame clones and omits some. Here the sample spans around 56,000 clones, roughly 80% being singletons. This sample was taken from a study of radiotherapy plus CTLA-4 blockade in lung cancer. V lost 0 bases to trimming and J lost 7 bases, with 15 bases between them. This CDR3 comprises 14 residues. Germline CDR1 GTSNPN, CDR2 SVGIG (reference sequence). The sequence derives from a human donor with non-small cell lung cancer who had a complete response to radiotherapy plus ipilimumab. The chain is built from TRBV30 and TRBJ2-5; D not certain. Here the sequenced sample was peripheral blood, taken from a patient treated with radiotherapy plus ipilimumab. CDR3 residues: CAWSVSPAVGTQYF. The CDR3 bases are TGTGCCTGGAGTGTGTCTCCTGCCGTCGGGACCCAGTACTTC.